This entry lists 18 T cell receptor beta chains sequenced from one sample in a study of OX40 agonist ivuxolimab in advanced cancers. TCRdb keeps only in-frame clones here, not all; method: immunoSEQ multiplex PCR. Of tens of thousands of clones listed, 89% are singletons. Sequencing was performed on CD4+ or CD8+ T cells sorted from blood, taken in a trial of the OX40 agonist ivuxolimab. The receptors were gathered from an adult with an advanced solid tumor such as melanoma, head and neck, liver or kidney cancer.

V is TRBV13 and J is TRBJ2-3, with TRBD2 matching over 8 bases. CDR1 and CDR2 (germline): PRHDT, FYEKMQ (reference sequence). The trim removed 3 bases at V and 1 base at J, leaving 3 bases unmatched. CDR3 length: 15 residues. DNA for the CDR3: TGTGCCAGCAGCTTGGGGACTAGAGGCACAGATACGCAGTATTTT. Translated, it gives CASSLGTRGTDTQYF.

The CDR3 loop reads CASTGERQGYGYTF. CDR3 coding DNA: TGTGCCAGCACAGGGGAACGCCAGGGGTATGGCTACACCTTC. The chain carries TRBV28 and TRBJ1-2; possible D gene TRBD1, 6 bases. This CDR3 has 14 amino acids. The germline V gene encodes CDR1 MDHEN and CDR2 SYDVKM. V gave up 7 bases and J gave up 5 bases, with 17 bases separating them.

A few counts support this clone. CDR3 nucleotide sequence: TGTGCCAGCTCACTACCCGGGACTAAGTACAATGAGCAGTTCTTC. It encodes CASSLPGTKYNEQFF. This chain joins TRBV18 and TRBJ2-1, with 7 positions matching TRBD2. The CDR3 contains 15 residues. J lost 4 bases, V lost 4 bases, and 7 bases had no gene match. CDR1 KGHSH and CDR2 LQKENI come from the germline V gene.

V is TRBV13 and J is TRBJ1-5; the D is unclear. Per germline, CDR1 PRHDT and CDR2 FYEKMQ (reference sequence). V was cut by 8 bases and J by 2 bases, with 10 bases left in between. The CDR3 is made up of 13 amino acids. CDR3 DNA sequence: TGTGCCAGCTCCCGCGGGGGCAATCAGCCCCAGCATTTT. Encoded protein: CASSRGGNQPQHF.

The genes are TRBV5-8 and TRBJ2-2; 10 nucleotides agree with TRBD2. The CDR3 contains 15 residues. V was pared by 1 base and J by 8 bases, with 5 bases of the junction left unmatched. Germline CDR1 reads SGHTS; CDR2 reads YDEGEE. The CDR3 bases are TGTGCCAGCAGCTTGACTAGCGGGGCCGGTGGGGAGCTGTTTTTT. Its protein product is CASSLTSGAGGELFF. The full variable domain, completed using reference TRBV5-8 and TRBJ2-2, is EAGVTQSPTHLIKTRGQQATLRCSPISGHTSVYWYQQALGLGLQFLLWYDEGEERNRGNFPPRFSGRQFPNYSSELNVNALELEDSALYLCASSLTSGAGGELFFGEGSRLTVL.

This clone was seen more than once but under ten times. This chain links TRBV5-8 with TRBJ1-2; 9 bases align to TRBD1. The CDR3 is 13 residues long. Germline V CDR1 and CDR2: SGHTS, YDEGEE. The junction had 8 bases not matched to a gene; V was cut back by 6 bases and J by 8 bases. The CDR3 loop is CASTDRGVSGYTF. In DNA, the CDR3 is TGTGCCAGCACGGACAGGGGAGTCTCGGGCTACACCTTC.

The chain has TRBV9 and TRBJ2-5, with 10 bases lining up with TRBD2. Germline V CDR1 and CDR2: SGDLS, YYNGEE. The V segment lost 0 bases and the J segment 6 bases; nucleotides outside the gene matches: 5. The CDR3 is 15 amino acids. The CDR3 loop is CASSVESSGRKTQYF. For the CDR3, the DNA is TGTGCCAGCAGCGTAGAGTCTAGCGGGAGAAAGACCCAGTACTTC.

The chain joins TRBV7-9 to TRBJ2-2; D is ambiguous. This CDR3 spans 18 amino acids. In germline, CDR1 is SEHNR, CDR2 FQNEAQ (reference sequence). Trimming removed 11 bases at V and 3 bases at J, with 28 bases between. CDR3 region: CAGMRSTTAFPHTGELFF. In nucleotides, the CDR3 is TGTGCCGGAATGAGATCCACGACGGCTTTCCCCCACACCGGGGAGCTGTTTTTT.

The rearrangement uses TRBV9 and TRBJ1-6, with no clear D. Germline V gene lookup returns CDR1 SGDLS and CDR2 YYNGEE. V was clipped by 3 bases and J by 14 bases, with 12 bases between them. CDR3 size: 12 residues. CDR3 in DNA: TGTGCCAGCAGCGGGGGAACCGGCACCCTCCACTTT. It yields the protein CASSGGTGTLHF.

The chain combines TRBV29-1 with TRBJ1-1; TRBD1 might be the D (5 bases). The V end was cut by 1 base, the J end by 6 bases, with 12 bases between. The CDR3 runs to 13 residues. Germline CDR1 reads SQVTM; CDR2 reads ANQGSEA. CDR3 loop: CSVEGEGASEAFF. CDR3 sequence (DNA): TGCAGCGTTGAAGGAGAAGGGGCCTCTGAAGCTTTCTTT.

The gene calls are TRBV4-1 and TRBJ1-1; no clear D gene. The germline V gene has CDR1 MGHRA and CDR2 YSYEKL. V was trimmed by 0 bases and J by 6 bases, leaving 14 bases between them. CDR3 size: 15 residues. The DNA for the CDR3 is TGCGCCAGCAGCCAAGAACCAGCATATCCCGCTGAAGCTTTCTTT. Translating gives CASSQEPAYPAEAFF.

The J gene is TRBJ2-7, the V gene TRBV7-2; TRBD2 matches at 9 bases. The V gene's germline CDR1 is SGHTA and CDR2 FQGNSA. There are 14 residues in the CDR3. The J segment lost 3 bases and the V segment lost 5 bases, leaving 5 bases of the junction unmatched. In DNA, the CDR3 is TGTGCCAGCAGCCCGCTAGCGGGGATCTACGAGCAGTACGTC. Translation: CASSPLAGIYEQYV.

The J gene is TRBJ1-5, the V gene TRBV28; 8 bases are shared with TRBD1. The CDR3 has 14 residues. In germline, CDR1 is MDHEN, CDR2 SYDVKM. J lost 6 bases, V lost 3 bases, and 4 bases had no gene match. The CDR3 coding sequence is TGTGCCAGCAGTTTGCGACAGGGGTTTCAGCCCCAGCATTTT. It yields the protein CASSLRQGFQPQHF.

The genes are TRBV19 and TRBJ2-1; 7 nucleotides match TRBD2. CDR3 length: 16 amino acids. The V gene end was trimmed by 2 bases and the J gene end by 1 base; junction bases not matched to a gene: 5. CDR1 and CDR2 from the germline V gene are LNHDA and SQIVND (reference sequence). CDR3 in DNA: TGTGCCAGTAGTATATCACAACTAGCGTCCTACAATGAGCAGTTCTTC. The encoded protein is CASSISQLASYNEQFF. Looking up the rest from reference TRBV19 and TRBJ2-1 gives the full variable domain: DGGITQSPKYLFRKEGQNVTLSCEQNLNHDAMYWYRQDPGQGLRLIYYSQIVNDFQKGDIAEGYSVSREKKESFPLTVTSAQKNPTAFYLCASSISQLASYNEQFFGPGTRLTVL.

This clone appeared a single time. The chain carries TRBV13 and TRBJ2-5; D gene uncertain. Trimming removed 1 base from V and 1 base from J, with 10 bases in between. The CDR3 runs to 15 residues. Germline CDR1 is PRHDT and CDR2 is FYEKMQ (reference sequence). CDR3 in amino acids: CASSLEAAPQETQYF. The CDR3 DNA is TGTGCCAGCAGCTTAGAGGCTGCCCCCCAAGAGACCCAGTACTTC.

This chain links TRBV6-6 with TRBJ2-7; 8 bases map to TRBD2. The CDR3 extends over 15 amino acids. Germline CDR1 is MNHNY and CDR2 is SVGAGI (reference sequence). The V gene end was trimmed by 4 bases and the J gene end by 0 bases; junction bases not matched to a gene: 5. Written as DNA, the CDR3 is TGTGCCAGCAGTTCCCTCGGGACTAGCTCCTACGAGCAGTACGTC. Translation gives CASSSLGTSSYEQYV.

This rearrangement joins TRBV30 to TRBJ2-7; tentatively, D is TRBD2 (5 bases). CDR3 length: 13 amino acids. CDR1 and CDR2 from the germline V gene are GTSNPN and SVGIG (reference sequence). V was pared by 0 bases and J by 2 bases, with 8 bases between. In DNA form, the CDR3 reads TGTGCCTGGAGTGTGGGTAGCGCCTACGAGCAGTACGTC. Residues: CAWSVGSAYEQYV.

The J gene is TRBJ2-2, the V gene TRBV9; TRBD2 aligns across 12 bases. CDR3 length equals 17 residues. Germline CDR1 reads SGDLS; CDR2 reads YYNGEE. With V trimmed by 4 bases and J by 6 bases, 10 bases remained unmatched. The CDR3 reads CASSSGGLAGTAGELFF. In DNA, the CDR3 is TGTGCCAGCAGCTCAGGAGGACTAGCGGGAACGGCCGGGGAGCTGTTTTTT.